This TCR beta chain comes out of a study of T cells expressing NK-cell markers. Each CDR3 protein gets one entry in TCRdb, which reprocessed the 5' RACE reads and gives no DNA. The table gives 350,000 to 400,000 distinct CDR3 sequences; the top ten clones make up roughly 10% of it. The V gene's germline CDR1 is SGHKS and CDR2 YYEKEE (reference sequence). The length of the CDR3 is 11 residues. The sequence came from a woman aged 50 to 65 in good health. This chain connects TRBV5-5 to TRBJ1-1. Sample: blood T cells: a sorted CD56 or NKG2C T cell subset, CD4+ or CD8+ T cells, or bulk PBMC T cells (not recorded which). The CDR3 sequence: CASSLEGEAFF.